Each of the 20 T cell receptor beta chains below was sequenced from the same sample in a study of tissue T cells after allogeneic stem cell transplantation. Time point in this sample: mouse harvest day 7 after allogeneic transplant. The graft held 10^6 splenic CD5+ T cells and 10^7 T-cell-depleted bone marrow cells. Here immunoSEQ multiplex PCR was the method, and the copy in TCRdb shows in-frame clones only, minus some. Altogether approximately 6,900 clones are present, about 53% being singletons, with the ten largest covering 3.8%. What was sequenced was gut tissue. The origin of the receptors is a female BALB/c mouse given C57BL/6 T cells with graft-versus-host disease after an allogeneic hematopoietic cell transplant.

This clone was seen more than once but under ten times. At one of its ends the junction is not consistent with the germline gene, which may arise from a read error. Germline and genes here are mouse. The CDR3 extends 1 residue past the end of the read, so its final part is completed from the germline J gene. This chain uses TRBV13-1 with TRBJ2-7; D possibly corresponds to TRBD2 (7 bases). Germline CDR1 NSHNY, CDR2 SYGAGN. This CDR3 has 14 amino acids. The CDR3 spells CASGDLGASYEQYF. The DNA read from the CDR3 is TGTGCCAGCGGTGATCTGGGGGCGAGCTATGAACAGTAC.

A note on this clone: The genes and germline here are from mouse. The CDR3 end falls 1 residue outside the read, so it is completed with the germline J gene. This chain links TRBV3 with TRBJ1-3; D not certain. The V and J ends lost 2 bases and 0 bases respectively, with 5 bases between them. The CDR3 has 14 residues. Germline assignment: CDR1 SNHLY and CDR2 FYNGKV (reference sequence). CDR3 DNA, as far as it was read: TGTGCCAGCAGCTTATTAAATTCTGGAAATACGCTCTAT. It translates to CASSLLNSGNTLY. The entire CDR3 protein reads CASSLLNSGNTLYF.

As for this clone: Mouse gene names apply. The CDR3 end falls 1 residue outside the read, so it is completed with the germline J gene. The chain is built from TRBV16 and TRBJ2-7; D is unclear. There are 11 residues in the CDR3. Germline V CDR1 and CDR2: SGHSA, FRNQAP. Trimming stripped 0 bases from V and 4 bases from J, with 1 base between. The CDR3: CASSLEYEQYF. The CDR3 bases that were read are TGTGCAAGCAGCTTAGAATATGAACAGTAC.

This clone has just a few counts. Gene names are mouse gene names. The chain's CDR3 is CASGARDWGPYEQYF. CDR3 DNA, as far as it was read: TGTGCCAGCGGTGCCCGGGACTGGGGCCCCTATGAACAGTAC. This rearrangement joins TRBV13-2 to TRBJ2-7; TRBD2 matches 10 bases. With the read ending 1 residue before the CDR3 end, the germline J gene is used to fill in that end. The V segment lost 3 bases and the J segment 2 bases; nucleotides outside the gene matches: 5. Germline CDR1 is NNHNN and CDR2 is SYGAGS (reference sequence). The CDR3 extends over 15 amino acids.

In this sample, this clone turned up once. The gene names here belong to mouse. The sequence runs out 1 residue before the end of the CDR3; the remainder is reconstructed from the germline J gene. The gene calls are TRBV13-1 and TRBJ2-3; no reliable D call. Germline CDR1 NSHNY, CDR2 SYGAGN. This CDR3 is 13 amino acids long. Trimming took off 3 bases at V and 5 bases at J, with 10 bases between the two ends. The CDR3 protein is CASSGGAEETLYF. The DNA read from the CDR3 is TGTGCCAGCAGTGGCGGAGCGGAAGAAACGCTGTAT.

As regards this clone: The gene names here belong to mouse. The sequenced fragment ends 1 residue before the CDR3 boundary, so the rest is inferred from the germline J gene. This chain connects TRBV12-1 to TRBJ2-7; 13 nucleotides align to TRBD2. Germline assignment: CDR1 SGHSN and CDR2 HYEKVE. The CDR3 loop spans 14 amino acids. Trimming at V came to 2 bases and at J to 7 bases, leaving 4 bases not matched to a gene. This CDR3 reads CASSPGLGGREQYF. CDR3 DNA, as far as it was read: TGTGCCAGCTCTCCGGGACTGGGGGGGAGAGAACAGTAC.

With respect to this clone: Any gene name here is a mouse gene name. The read terminates 1 residue ahead of where the CDR3 ends, so the germline J gene completes it. V usage is TRBV26 and J usage is TRBJ2-4; 7 nucleotides agree with TRBD1. The V and J ends lost 6 bases and 1 base, in that order; junction bases with no gene match: 7. The CDR3 is 15 residues long. The V gene's germline CDR1 is KGHPV and CDR2 FQNQEV (reference sequence). CDR3 in amino acids: CASSVHRGGQNTLYF. CDR3 DNA (partial): TGTGCCAGCAGCGTCCACAGGGGAGGTCAAAACACCTTGTAC.

Concerning this clone itself: The gene names given are mouse names. The sequence runs out 1 residue before the end of the CDR3; the remainder is reconstructed from the germline J gene. This chain uses TRBV16 with TRBJ2-7; 12 bases are shared with TRBD2. The J segment lost 5 bases and the V segment lost 3 bases, leaving 2 bases of the junction unmatched. The CDR3 contains 14 residues. CDR1 and CDR2 (germline): SGHSA, FRNQAP. Here the CDR3 reads CASSLTGGADEQYF. Incomplete CDR3 DNA: TGTGCAAGCAGCTTGACTGGGGGGGCGGATGAACAGTAC.

For this clone: The listed genes are named as in mouse. The sequenced CDR3 bases are TGTGCCAGCAGCTCTGACTGGGGGGGCGCGCAAAACACCTTGTAC. Amino acids: CASSSDWGGAQNTLY. The complete CDR3 reads CASSSDWGGAQNTLYF. The chain combines TRBV3 with TRBJ2-4; 12 bases match TRBD2. The read ends 1 residue before the CDR3 terminus; that terminus is restored from the germline J gene. Germline V lookup: CDR1 SNHLY, CDR2 FYNGKV (reference sequence). CDR3 length: 16 residues. Germline trimming cut 4 bases from V and 3 bases from J; bases unmatched to any gene: 5.

Points on this clone: The listed genes are named as in mouse. Coverage ceases 1 residue before the CDR3 finishes, and the germline J gene fills in the end. The chain carries TRBV30 and TRBJ2-7; no clear D. This CDR3 region has 11 residues. The V end was cut by 3 bases, the J end by 4 bases, with 7 bases between. The germline gives CDR1 SQVVS, CDR2 ANEGSEA. CDR3 DNA, as far as it was read: TGTAGTTCTAGCCCCCTGTATGAACAGTAC. It encodes CSSSPLYEQY. The full CDR3 is CSSSPLYEQYF.

A note on this clone: Mouse names are used for the genes. The read ends 1 residue early relative to the CDR3; the germline J gene fills the gap. This same CDR3 is encoded by further DNA sequences in the sample. The chain employs TRBV23 and TRBJ2-7; the listed D gene, TRBD2, was not tested against the DNA. From germline, CDR1 is KGHTA and CDR2 FQNQQP. This CDR3 is built from 15 residues. CDR3 loop: CSSSQSGWGGYEQYF. The sequenced CDR3 bases are TGCTCCAGCAGTCAATCAGGCTGGGGGGGCTATGAACAGTAC.

Regarding this clone: Gene names and germline refer to mouse. Coverage ceases 1 residue before the CDR3 finishes, and the germline J gene fills in the end. This chain links TRBV13-2 with TRBJ2-4, with TRBD2 matching over 7 bases. The length of the CDR3 is 15 residues. J lost 3 bases, V lost 2 bases, and 6 bases had no gene match. Germline V gene lookup returns CDR1 NNHNN and CDR2 SYGAGS (reference sequence). The part of the CDR3 DNA that was read is TGTGCCAGCGGTGACCTGGGGGAAGGCCAAAACACCTTGTAC. This codes for CASGDLGEGQNTLY. The complete CDR3 reads CASGDLGEGQNTLYF.

This clone came up a few times. Gene names are the mouse ones. The CDR3 end lies 1 residue beyond the end of the read and is filled in from the germline J gene. The rearrangement joins TRBV16 to TRBJ2-3, with TRBD2 matching over 7 bases. The V segment lost 3 bases and the J segment 0 bases; nucleotides outside the gene matches: 0. Germline V gives CDR1 SGHSA, CDR2 FRNQAP. CDR3 size: 14 residues. The CDR3 DNA, read in part, is TGTGCAAGCAGCTTGGGGGGGAGTGCAGAAACGCTGTAT. This gives the protein CASSLGGSAETLY. The whole CDR3 protein reads CASSLGGSAETLYF.

Concerning this clone itself: The genes and germline here are from mouse. The read halts 1 residue ahead of the CDR3 end, with the missing end drawn from the germline J gene. The chain couples TRBV3 to TRBJ2-3; 7 bases map to TRBD1. The CDR3 has 11 residues. V gave up 6 bases and J gave up 8 bases; unmatched junction bases: 2. The germline V gene has CDR1 SNHLY and CDR2 FYNGKV (reference sequence). The DNA read from the CDR3 is TGTGCCAGCAGACAGGGGAGAACGCTGTAT. Translation: CASRQGRTLY. The whole CDR3 sequence is CASRQGRTLYF.

A word on this clone: The gene symbols are mouse symbols. The observed sequence ends 1 residue before the CDR3 terminus, with the missing tail filled in from the germline J gene. The chain recombines TRBV3 with TRBJ2-4; no firm D call. V dropped 1 base and J dropped 5 bases, with 7 bases sitting between them. The CDR3 loop spans 13 amino acids. Germline assignment: CDR1 SNHLY and CDR2 FYNGKV (reference sequence). The CDR3 is CASSLGGRNTLYF. CDR3 bases read: TGTGCCAGCAGCTTAGGGGGAAGAAACACCTTGTAC.

Concerning this clone itself: Genes here carry mouse names. The read ends 1 residue early relative to the CDR3; the germline J gene fills the gap. The genes are TRBV2 and TRBJ2-5; TRBD1 matches at 7 bases. Trimming cost V 0 bases and J 6 bases; bases outside gene matches: 0. Germline loops: CDR1 LGHNA, CDR2 YSYQKL. The CDR3 is 13 amino acids. CDR3 region: CASSQEQGDTQYF. The CDR3 DNA, read in part, is TGTGCCAGCAGCCAAGAACAGGGGGACACCCAGTAC.

This clone was seen a few times. The gene symbols are mouse symbols. The read terminates 1 residue ahead of where the CDR3 ends, so the germline J gene completes it. The V and J genes are TRBV26 and TRBJ2-3, with D perhaps TRBD1 (6 bases). There are 14 residues in the CDR3. Germline V gene lookup returns CDR1 KGHPV and CDR2 FQNQEV (reference sequence). Trimming took 4 bases from V and 1 from J, leaving 9 bases between them. This CDR3 is CASSQQGGAETLYF. Incomplete CDR3 DNA: TGTGCCAGCAGTCAACAGGGAGGTGCAGAAACGCTGTAT.

Worth noting for this clone: The germline and genes are mouse ones. The DNA ends 1 residue before the CDR3 does, and the rest of the CDR3 is filled in from the germline J gene. The chain joins TRBV31 to TRBJ2-1; 8 bases are shared with TRBD2. With 0 bases clipped from V and 4 bases from J, the junction kept 2 bases outside the gene matches. This CDR3 region has 14 residues. Looked up from germline, CDR1 is GKSSPN and CDR2 is SITVG. The CDR3 spells CAWSLSGGYAEQFF. The sequenced part of the CDR3 DNA is TGTGCCTGGAGTCTATCTGGGGGGTATGCTGAGCAGTTC.

This clone was detected a few times. The genes are named according to mouse. The sequenced CDR3 bases are TGTGCCTGGAGTCTATACAAAAGCTATGAACAGTAC. Protein sequence: CAWSLYKSYEQY. The whole CDR3 is CAWSLYKSYEQYF. V usage is TRBV31 and J usage is TRBJ2-7, with unresolved D. The read halts 1 residue ahead of the CDR3 end, with the missing end drawn from the germline J gene. CDR1 GKSSPN and CDR2 SITVG come from the germline V gene. The V end was cut by 0 bases, the J end by 3 bases, with 9 bases between. The CDR3 is made up of 13 amino acids.

The table lists this clone with a few counts. Gene names denote mouse genes. From the germline J gene comes the end of the CDR3, since the read stops 1 residue before it. V usage is TRBV12-1 and J usage is TRBJ2-7; D tentatively reads TRBD1 or TRBD2 (6 bases each). This CDR3 is 14 amino acids long. Germline V gene sequence: CDR1 SGHSN, CDR2 HYEKVE. The V and J ends lost 0 bases and 7 bases respectively, with 15 bases between them. CDR3 region: CASSLAGGGEEQYF. Incomplete CDR3 DNA: TGTGCCAGCTCTCTCGCCGGGGGCGGGGAGGAACAGTAC.